The source of this T cell receptor beta chain is a study of cytomegalovirus exposure and HLA in healthy donors. The CDR3 has 13 amino acids. Per germline, CDR1 MNHNY and CDR2 SVGAGI (reference sequence). The V gene lost 7 bases and the J gene lost 1 base, with 11 bases spanning the gap. Study observations and caveats: TRBV6-2, TRBV6-3 and some other V segments were unresolvable in 87-base-pair reads. Per published reports, the classifier diagnosed cytomegalovirus status with high specificity and sensitivity.

In regard to this clone: The antigen remains unidentified.

Researchers ran the PCR with 60 Vbeta and 13 Jbeta primers. Clones were read by immunoSEQ multiplex PCR, and TCRdb kept only the in-frame ones, dropping some. Here the sample spans just over 70,000 clones, around 70% being singletons. The specimen sequenced was PBMCs. V is TRBV6-6 and J is TRBJ2-7; D ambiguous. This clonotype was sampled from a human donor in good health. The CDR3 protein is CASTLGSSYEQYF. The CDR3 bases are TGTGCCAGCACCCTCGGGTCTTCCTACGAGCAGTACTTC.